What follows are 16 T cell receptor beta chains derived from one specimen sequenced in a study of blood T cell repertoires in COVID-19. Libraries were prepared by immunoSEQ multiplex PCR; TCRdb keeps only in-frame clonotypes and omits some of them. This table holds tens of thousands of clones, roughly four fifths found once. Sequenced: peripheral blood. The receptors were sampled from a man aged 50-60 years with acute or convalescent COVID-19.

The chain has TRBV19 and TRBJ2-3; 13 positions agree with TRBD2. V lost 10 bases and J lost 3; bases outside the gene matches: 7. The germline gives CDR1 LNHDA, CDR2 SQIVND (reference sequence). The CDR3 has 15 amino acids. The CDR3 nucleotides read TGTGCCACCACTAGCGGGGGGGCCCTGACAGATACGCAGTATTTT. Translating gives CATTSGGALTDTQYF.

The chain employs TRBV5-4 and TRBJ2-3; 9 bases are shared with TRBD2. This CDR3 comprises 15 residues. Looked up from germline, CDR1 is SGHNT and CDR2 is YYREEE (reference sequence). J gave up 6 bases and V 3 bases, and 8 bases lay outside the gene matches. Written as DNA, the CDR3 is TGTGCCAGCAGCTCGACTAGCGGACCCGGGGATACGCAGTATTTT. Translating it yields CASSSTSGPGDTQYF.

This clone was detected once. The V gene is TRBV7-3, the J gene TRBJ1-2; D gene ambiguous. V dropped 5 bases and J dropped 4 bases, with 14 bases sitting between them. Germline V gene lookup returns CDR1 SGHTA and CDR2 FQGTGA. CDR3 length: 14 amino acids. The DNA for the CDR3 is TGTGCCAGCAGCCCCGGACCAGGAGGCTATGGCTACACCTTC. This sequence encodes CASSPGPGGYGYTF.

CDR3: CASSRGSNEQYF. The CDR3 DNA is TGTGCCAGCAGTAGGGGAAGCAACGAGCAGTACTTC. The chain has TRBV6-5 and TRBJ2-7; possible D gene TRBD1, 5 bases. This CDR3 contains 12 residues. Trimming pared 5 bases from V and 5 bases from J, leaving 10 bases between. The germline CDR1 and CDR2 sequences are MNHEY and SVGAGI.

The V call is TRBV5-1, the J call TRBJ1-6, with D perhaps matching TRBD1 (5 bases). The CDR3 extends over 15 amino acids. CDR1 is SGHRS, CDR2 YFSETQ, per germline. V was clipped by 0 bases and J by 5 bases, with 9 bases between them. The CDR3 sequence: CASSLAGRDNSPLHF. The DNA for the CDR3 is TGCGCCAGCAGCTTGGCAGGGAGGGATAATTCACCCCTCCACTTT.

This rearrangement joins TRBV7-6 to TRBJ2-7; TRBD1 might be the D (5 bases). Trimming took off 5 bases at V and 7 bases at J, with 18 bases between the two ends. There are 14 residues in the CDR3. Germline CDR1 SGHVS, CDR2 FNYEAQ. CDR3 in DNA: TGTGCCAGCAGCCCGGGCGGCCCCAGGGAAGAGCAGTACTTC. This translates into CASSPGGPREEQYF.

The V and J genes are TRBV11-3 and TRBJ1-6; 8 positions match TRBD1. The CDR3 is made up of 15 amino acids. Germline V CDR1 and CDR2: SGHNT, YENEEA. The V segment lost 0 bases and the J segment 10 bases; nucleotides outside the gene matches: 5. CDR3 nucleotides: TGTGCCAGCAGCTTAGAGGGGACAGGAGCATCACCCCTCCACTTT. This sequence encodes CASSLEGTGASPLHF.

There are a few counts of this clone. The chain recombines TRBV7-3 with TRBJ2-3, with 8 bases fitting TRBD1. The junction had 21 bases not matched to a gene; V was cut back by 5 bases and J by 2 bases. The CDR3 has 20 residues. CDR1 is SGHTA and CDR2 is FQGTGA in the germline V gene. The CDR3 protein is CASSLWKPRTIRGPTDTQYF. The CDR3 DNA reads as TGTGCCAGCAGCCTATGGAAGCCCCGGACAATCAGGGGGCCCACAGATACGCAGTATTTT.

J is TRBJ2-1 and V is TRBV4-1; unclear D gene. Germline CDR1 and CDR2: MGHRA and YSYEKL. The germline V and J ends were trimmed by 3 bases and 1 base, with 10 bases remaining between them. The CDR3 is 15 residues long. The CDR3 sequence is CASSQVRVSYNEQFF. For the CDR3, the DNA is TGCGCCAGCAGCCAGGTTCGAGTGTCCTACAATGAGCAGTTCTTC.

The gene calls are TRBV7-2 and TRBJ1-6; a weak D match, TRBD1 (5 bases). Germline V gives CDR1 SGHTA, CDR2 FQGNSA. Trimming removed 4 bases from V and 10 bases from J, with 17 bases in between. The CDR3 runs 15 residues. The CDR3 reads CASSSSAGGRSPLHF. CDR3 bases: TGTGCCAGCAGCTCCAGCGCGGGGGGGAGATCACCCCTCCACTTT.

The chain links TRBV6-5 to TRBJ1-6, with 7 bases lining up with TRBD1. The V gene's germline CDR1 is MNHEY and CDR2 SVGAGI. Unmatched junction bases numbered 9, after V lost 6 bases and J lost 7 bases. This CDR3 spans 15 amino acids. The CDR3 sequence: CASRTAGGWNSPLHF. CDR3 DNA sequence: TGTGCCAGCAGGACCGCAGGGGGGTGGAATTCACCCCTCCACTTT.

V usage is TRBV4-1 and J usage is TRBJ2-7, with 8 nucleotides matching TRBD1. From germline, CDR1 is MGHRA and CDR2 YSYEKL. With V trimmed by 4 bases and J by 3 bases, 5 bases remained unmatched. CDR3 size: 14 residues. CDR3 DNA sequence: TGCGCCAGCAGCCCCGGACAGGGAAACTACGAGCAGTACTTC. Amino acids: CASSPGQGNYEQYF.

The chain is built from TRBV7-2 and TRBJ1-2; TRBD1 might be the D (5 bases). The CDR3 is 12 residues long. Germline-derived CDR1 and CDR2 are SGHTA and FQGNSA. Trimming took off 5 bases at V and 10 bases at J, with 14 bases between the two ends. The CDR3 region has the DNA TGTGCCAGCAGCCTACGCCAGGGAACCTACACCTTC. Encoded protein: CASSLRQGTYTF. Full variable domain (remainder filled in from reference TRBV7-2 and TRBJ1-2): GAGVSQSPSNKVTEKGKDVELRCDPISGHTALYWYRQSLGQGLEFLIYFQGNSAPDKSGLPSDRFSAERTGGSVSTLTIQRTQQEDSAVYLCASSLRQGTYTFGSGTRLTVV.

V usage is TRBV29-1 and J usage is TRBJ1-2; TRBD1 matches 7 bases. Germline values: CDR1 SQVTM, CDR2 ANQGSEA. V gave up 3 bases and J gave up 0 bases; unmatched junction bases: 1. There are 13 residues in the CDR3. CDR3: CSVEGQTNYGYTF. CDR3 DNA sequence: TGCAGCGTTGAGGGACAGACTAACTATGGCTACACCTTC. The variable domain in full, with the rest retrieved from reference TRBV29-1 and TRBJ1-2, is SAVISQKPSRDICQRGTSLTIQCQVDSQVTMMFWYRQQPGQSLTLIATANQGSEATYESGFVIDKFPISRPNLTFSTLTVSNMSPEDSSIYLCSVEGQTNYGYTFGSGTRLTVV.

This clone was detected only a few times. The V call is TRBV12-3 or TRBV12-4, the J call TRBJ2-7; D is undetermined. The CDR3 sequence is 13 residues long. With 0 bases removed from V and 3 bases from J, the gap between germline ends came to 6 bases. The DNA for the CDR3 is TGTGCCAGCAGTTTAGCAGAGAACTACGAGCAGTACTTC. Translated: CASSLAENYEQYF.

Points on this clone: Compared with germline, one end of the junction differs, possibly owing to a read error. The CDR3: CVSSYRDRNTGELFF. The CDR3 nucleotides are TGTGTCAGCAGTTACCGGGACAGAAACACCGGGGAGCTGTTTTTT. The chain has TRBV6-2 or TRBV6-3 and TRBJ2-2, with TRBD1 identical over 7 bases. The V gene's germline CDR1 is MNHEY and CDR2 SVGEGT. CDR3 length: 15 residues.